The rows below give T cell receptor beta chains drawn from one sample of a study of CD8+CD57+ T cells in acquired aplastic anemia. TCRdb itself ran the reads through MiXCR, one entry per CDR3 protein. In the table there are 350,000 to 450,000 distinct CDR3 sequences, 60% to 80% of which are singletons. Sequenced sample: sorted CD4+, CD8+, or CD8+CD57+ T cells (not recorded which) from PBMCs. The receptor source for this set is a human donor in good health, serving as a control. CDR3s include the opening cysteine and the closing phenylalanine or tryptophan. A D gene is named only where the DNA matches it firmly. Rows may omit the clone size; those that give it use once, few, many or a size class.

d_call clone_size j_call v_call cdr3_nt cdr3_aa
TRBD1 - TRBJ2-1 TRBV6-4 TGTGCCAGCAGGGATTCAGGACAGGGGAGCAATGAGCAGTTCTTC CASRDSGQGSNEQFF
TRBD1 many TRBJ1-1 TRBV12-3/TRBV12-4 TGTGCCAGCAGGAGACAGGGGGCGGACACTGAAGCTTTCTTT CASRRQGADTEAFF
- - TRBJ2-5 TRBV9 TGTGCCAGCAGTGAAGGACAGCACCGCTATGACTACAAAGAGACCCAGTACTTC CASSEGQHRYDYKETQYF
TRBD1 few TRBJ1-2 TRBV3-1 TGTGCCAGCAGCTATGACAGGGCAACTGGCTACACCTTC CASSYDRATGYTF
- - TRBJ2-5 TRBV10-3 TGTGCCATCAGTGAGGGCGTAACTCAAGAGACCCAGTACTTC CAISEGVTQETQYF
TRBD1 - TRBJ1-5 TRBV11-2 TGTGCCAGCAGCTTAGATGGGACAGGACATCGGCCCCAGCATTTT CASSLDGTGHRPQHF
- many TRBJ1-1 TRBV6-6 TGTGCCAGCAGTTACCTCGGACACTTGAACACTGAAGCTTTCTTT CASSYLGHLNTEAFF
TRBD1 many TRBJ1-1 TRBV3-1 TGTGCCAGCAGCCAAGGGCAGGACAGGCGGGTTTTCTTT CASSQGQDRRVFF
- - TRBJ1-1 TRBV11-2 TGTGCCAGCAGCTTAGCGGGGGGGCAGGCTTTCTTT CASSLAGGQAFF
TRBD1 - TRBJ1-2 TRBV9 TGTGCCAGCAGCCCGGGACAGCCCAACTATGGCTACACCTTC CASSPGQPNYGYTF
- - TRBJ1-6 TRBV9 TGTGCCAGCGCAGCGGGTCGGGATTCCCCCCACCACTTT CASAAGRDSPHHF
TRBD2 - TRBJ2-2 TRBV6-4 TGTGCCAGCAGTCGGGGGGGGGGGCACGCCGGGGAGCTGTTTTTT CASSRGGGHAGELFF
TRBD1 many TRBJ1-6 TRBV14 TGTGCCAGCAGCGGGACAGGGTATTCACCCCTCCACTTT CASSGTGYSPLHF
TRBD2 - TRBJ2-7 TRBV7-7 TGTGCCACCGGACTAGCGGGGGTAGACAACGAGCAGTACTTC CATGLAGVDNEQYF
- - TRBJ1-5 TRBV2 TGTGCCAGCATGTGGGAGGGGGGACAGCCCCAGCATTTT CASMWEGGQPQHF
TRBD2 - TRBJ2-5 TRBV6-5 TGTGCCAGCAGCGCTAGCGGGGGCCCCTCAACGACCCAGTACTTC CASSASGGPSTTQYF
- - TRBJ1-1 TRBV2 TGTGCCAGCACCCCACGTGACGGCAACACTGAAGCTTTCTTT CASTPRDGNTEAFF
- - TRBJ1-2 TRBV7-3 TGTGCCACCAGCAGAGGGGTGAACATTGATGGCTACATCTTC CATSRGVNIDGYIF
- once TRBJ1-4 TRBV6-1 TGTGCCAGCAGCCTAGGGTATGGTAATGAAAAACTGTTTTTT CASSLGYGNEKLFF
- - TRBJ2-7 TRBV7-9 - CASSLRKHHIFWRYF
TRBD1 many TRBJ1-1 TRBV2 TGTGCAGGGGGCATGAACACTGAAGCTTTCTTT CAGGMNTEAFF
TRBD1 - TRBJ1-3 TRBV12-3/TRBV12-4 TGTGCCAGCAGTCCCGGGATCGGACAGGGAGGAAACACCATATATTTT CASSPGIGQGGNTIYF
- - TRBJ1-3 TRBV20-1 TGCAGTGCTAGAGGATCGCGGACTAGCGGGGGAGACACCATATATTTT CSARGSRTSGGDTIYF
- - TRBJ2-2 TRBV10-3 TGTGCCATCAGTGTTGCCCTCACGGTGAATGCCTGGACGCTGGTTTTT CAISVALTVNAWTLVF
- - TRBJ1-6 TRBV7-2 TGTGCCAGCAGCGTAGGAGGGGGACGCGGGGTCTACGAGTTT CASSVGGGRGVYEF
- - TRBJ1-6 TRBV7-3 TGTGCCAGCAGCCCTGAATTCGGAGTTTATAATTCCCCCCTCCACTTT CASSPEFGVYNSPLHF